This T cell receptor beta chain is from a study of T cell responses to AZD1222 COVID-19 vaccine. The CDR3 extends over 14 amino acids. With 5 bases clipped from V and 7 bases from J, the junction kept 6 bases outside the gene matches. The germline V gene encodes CDR1 LNHNV and CDR2 YYDKDF (reference sequence). Here immunoSEQ multiplex PCR was the method, and the copy in TCRdb shows in-frame clones only, minus some. The profile shows 150,000 to 160,000 clones, approximately 87% of them singletons. The rearrangement uses TRBV15 and TRBJ2-5; TRBD1 matches at 11 bases. Here the sequenced sample was peripheral blood, taken on day 0 of MenACWY control vaccination. The source is an adult in good health. The chain's CDR3 is CATSVRDRGATQYF. The CDR3 coding sequence is TGTGCCACCAGCGTACGGGACAGGGGGGCGACCCAGTACTTC.